The rows below give T cell receptor beta chains drawn from one sample of a study of T cell responses to AZD1222 COVID-19 vaccine. The method was immunoSEQ multiplex PCR; TCRdb's version includes in-frame clones alone and lacks a portion of them. The table includes 140,000 to 150,000 clones, 80% to 95% detected once. This specimen consisted of peripheral blood, obtained on day 0 of MenACWY control vaccination. These receptors were taken from an adult in good health. Each CDR3 is given with its conserved first and last residue.

TRBV6-5	TRBJ2-1	CASYLAGVYNEQFF
TRBV4-1	TRBJ2-5	CASSQDRAGPPQETQYF
TRBV11-2	TRBJ1-1	CASSGWTGPLSNTEAFF
TRBV5-6	TRBJ2-7	CASSSGLGHYEQYF
TRBV27	TRBJ2-2	CASSLFRPGQGNTGELFF
TRBV29-1	TRBJ1-2	CSVEVGGGYGYTF
TRBV2	TRBJ1-5	CASSFRDNQPQHF
TRBV11-2	TRBJ1-1	CASSRDYNTEAFF
TRBV3-1/TRBV3-2	TRBJ2-4	CASSQDPARGDIQYF
TRBV6-6	TRBJ1-5	CASMREGGGGNQPQHF
TRBV6-5	TRBJ1-4	CASLEDLNEKLFF
TRBV6-5	TRBJ1-2	CASSYSGTGGYGYTF
TRBV10-3	TRBJ1-6	CAIRGDTGNSPLHF
TRBV4-2	TRBJ2-5	CASSQGGGREETQYF
TRBV2	TRBJ1-5	CASSGSNQPQHF